This T cell receptor (beta chain) was observed in a study of vaccination and CD4 T cells after COVID-19. At the level of the study: Investigators stimulated cells with overlapping spike peptides drawn from SARS-CoV-2, HCoV-NL63, HCoV-OC43 and HCoV-229E.

As to treatment: roughly 10-day PBMC culture with coronavirus spike peptide pools or control peptides (ViraFEST assay). Under the ViraFEST approach, antigen-specific T cells were expanded with peptide pools and TCRs subsequently sequenced. Patients returned positive PCR results between March and December 2020, earlier than US Alpha, Beta and Delta variants. Researchers used the Oncomine TCR Beta short-read assay to sequence DNA from cultured CD4+ T cells. Each CDR3 protein is one row after TCRdb ran MiXCR on the PCR reads. This table has 8,000 to 9,500 distinct CDR3 sequences, about three quarters appearing once. The germline CDR1 and CDR2 sequences are LNHDA and SQIVND (reference sequence). V gave up 7 bases and J gave up 4 bases, with 16 bases separating them. The CDR3 runs 14 residues. Worth noting for this clonotype: The antigen remains undetermined.

The source material was CD4+ T cells from blood, cultured in vitro. The receptor's source is a human donor who had recovered from COVID-19. The rearrangement joins TRBV19 to TRBJ1-2; maybe TRBD1 (5 bases). The CDR3 nucleotides read TGTGCCAGTACCTCACAGGCCGAGAGCTATGGCTACACCTTC. Its translation is CASTSQAESYGYTF.